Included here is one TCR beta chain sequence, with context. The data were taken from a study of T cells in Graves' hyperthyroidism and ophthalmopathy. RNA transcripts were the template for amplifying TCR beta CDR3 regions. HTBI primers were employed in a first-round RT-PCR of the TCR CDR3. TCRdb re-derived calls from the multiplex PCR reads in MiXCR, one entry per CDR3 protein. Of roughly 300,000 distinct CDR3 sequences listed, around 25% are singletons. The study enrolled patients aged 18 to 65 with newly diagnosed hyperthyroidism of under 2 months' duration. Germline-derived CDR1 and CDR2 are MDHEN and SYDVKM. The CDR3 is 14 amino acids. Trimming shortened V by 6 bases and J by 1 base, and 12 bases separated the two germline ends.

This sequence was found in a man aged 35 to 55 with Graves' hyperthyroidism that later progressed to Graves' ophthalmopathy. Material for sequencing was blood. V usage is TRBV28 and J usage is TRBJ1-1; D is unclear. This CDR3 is CASSPYPENTEAFF. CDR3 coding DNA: TGTGCCAGCAGCCCTTACCCAGAGAACACTGAAGCTTTCTTT.